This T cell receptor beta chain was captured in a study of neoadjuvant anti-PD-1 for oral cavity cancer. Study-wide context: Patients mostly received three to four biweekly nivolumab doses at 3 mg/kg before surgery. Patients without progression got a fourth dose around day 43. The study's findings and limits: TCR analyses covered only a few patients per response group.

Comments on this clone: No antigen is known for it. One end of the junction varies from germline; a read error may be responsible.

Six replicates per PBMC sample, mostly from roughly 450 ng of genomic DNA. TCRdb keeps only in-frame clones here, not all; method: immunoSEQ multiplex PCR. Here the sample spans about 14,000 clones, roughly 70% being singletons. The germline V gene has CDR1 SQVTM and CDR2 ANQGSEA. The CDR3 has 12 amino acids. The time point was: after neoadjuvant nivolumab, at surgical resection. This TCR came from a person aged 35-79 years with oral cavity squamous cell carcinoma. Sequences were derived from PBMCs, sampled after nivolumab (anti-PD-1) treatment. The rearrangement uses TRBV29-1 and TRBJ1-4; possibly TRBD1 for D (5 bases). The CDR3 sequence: CSVGGNNEKLFF. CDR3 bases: TGCAGTGTTGGGGGGAATAATGAAAAACTGTTTTTT.